These T cell receptor beta chains were read from a single sample in a study of CD8+ T cells in alopecia areata. Here immunoSEQ multiplex PCR was the method, and the copy in TCRdb shows in-frame clones only, minus some. The table shows approximately 150,000 clones, with approximately 65% occurring only once. The specimen comprised CD8+ T cells sorted from blood, sampled at week 0. All receptors derive from a human donor with alopecia areata. Each CDR3 is given with its conserved first and last residue. A D gene is named only where the DNA matches it firmly. For some rows the clone size is stated as once, few or many, or as a class when expanded; others skip it.

>-|TRBV5-8|TRBJ2-3|-
TGTGCCAGCAGCCGGGGGCGCACAGATACGCAGTATTTT
CASSRGRTDTQYF
>TRBD2|TRBV6-5|TRBJ2-3|-
TGTGCCAGCAGCCTGGGGGGGTGGGATACGCAGTATTTT
CASSLGGWDTQYF
>TRBD1|TRBV7-9|TRBJ2-2|medium-sized
TGTGCCAGCAGCCCAAGCCGGACAGGGAACACCGGGGAGCTGTTTTTT
CASSPSRTGNTGELFF
>-|TRBV7-2|TRBJ2-1|few
TGTGCCAGCAGCTTAGCGGGGAAGCATGAGCAGTTCTTC
CASSLAGKHEQFF
>-|TRBV6-1|TRBJ2-6|few
TGTGCCAGCACTTACAGCTCTGGGGCCAACGTCCTGACTTTC
CASTYSSGANVLTF
>-|TRBV11-2|TRBJ1-5|-
TGTGCCAGCAGCTTAGATTTCAATCAGCCCCAGCATTTT
CASSLDFNQPQHF
>TRBD2|TRBV30|TRBJ2-1|few
TGTGCCACGGCGGGGGGCTCTTACAATGAGCAGTTCTTC
CATAGGSYNEQFF
>-|TRBV2|TRBJ1-4|few
TGTGCCAGCAGAATGGGGGGGCGGGAAAAACTGTTTTTT
CASRMGGREKLFF
>TRBD2|TRBV29-1|TRBJ2-1|-
TGCAGCGTTGAAGATTCGGGGGGGGCGTACAATGAGCAGTTCTTC
CSVEDSGGAYNEQFF
>-|TRBV5-1|TRBJ1-1|-
TGCGCCAGCAGCTTGGAAGGAATGACCCGAGAAGCTTTCTTT
CASSLEGMTREAFF
>-|TRBV12-5|TRBJ2-7|-
TGTGCTAGTGGTCCGACCTACGAGCAGTACTTC
CASGPTYEQYF
>TRBD2|TRBV10-2|TRBJ2-2|few
TGCGCCAGCATCTTCCTCCGGGGGGAGTCCGGGGAGCTGTTTTTT
CASIFLRGESGELFF
>TRBD1|TRBV19|TRBJ2-7|-
TGTGCCAGTAGTACAGGACAGGGGGGCTACGAGCAGTACTTC
CASSTGQGGYEQYF
>-|TRBV27|TRBJ1-6|few
TGTGCCAGCAGTACCCCACACCGCAGGAATTCACCCCTCCACTTT
CASSTPHRRNSPLHF
>TRBD1|TRBV9|TRBJ1-2|-
TGTGCCAGCAGCGTAGACCGGGGCAGGGGGAGCTATGGCTACACCTTC
CASSVDRGRGSYGYTF